The rows below give T cell receptor beta chains drawn from one sample of a study of PD-1 and CTLA-4 blockade in melanoma. Libraries were prepared by immunoSEQ multiplex PCR; TCRdb keeps only in-frame clonotypes and omits some of them. The sample has nearly 30,000 clones; 70% to 90% are singletons. The sample was CD8+ T cells from peripheral blood, taken before anti-PD-1 treatment. These receptors were obtained from a human donor with melanoma. CDR3s leave out the opening cysteine and the closing phenylalanine or tryptophan. D genes are given only for firm matches. Clone size, where shown, is once, few, many, or a class for clones that have expanded.

>TRBD2|-|TRBV30|TRBJ2-3
AWSVQAGADTQY
>-|-|TRBV5-4|TRBJ1-1
ASSTPQGTATEAF
>-|-|TRBV10-2|TRBJ2-7
ASRVEDEQY
>TRBD1|-|TRBV6-5|TRBJ1-1
ASSYGQGNTEAF
>-|-|TRBV27|TRBJ1-2
ARRILRGAAGYT
>TRBD1|-|TRBV7-6|TRBJ2-7
ASSSGQGGTYEQY
>-|-|TRBV21-1|TRBJ1-4
ASGFEAALGTNEKLF
>-|-|TRBV7-8|TRBJ2-7
ASSLERTVEEQY
>-|-|TRBV4-2|TRBJ1-1
ASSQSQTANTEAF
>-|medium-sized|TRBV6-5|TRBJ2-7
ASYFSSYEQY
>-|-|TRBV5-1|TRBJ2-7
ASSLVEGQLYEQY
>-|-|TRBV27|TRBJ2-5
ASSFDGRETQY
>-|-|TRBV6-4|TRBJ2-3
ASSAFGQPSDTQY